The 5 T cell receptor beta chains in this list originate from one sample, sequenced in a study of Graves' ophthalmopathy and Graves' hyperthyroidism. Amplification of TCR beta CDR3 regions used RNA transcripts. HTBI-primed RT-PCR formed the first round, and a multiplex PCR formed the second. Each CDR3 protein gets one entry after TCRdb re-called the multiplex PCR reads with MiXCR. Found here are about 550,000 distinct CDR3 sequences, less than 45% of them singletons; the top ten hold around 4.6%. The sample consisted of peripheral blood or thyroid tissue (not recorded which). The receptors were gathered from an adult man with Graves' hyperthyroidism.

There are a few counts of this clonotype. This chain connects TRBV24-1 to TRBJ2-2; 7 bases are shared with TRBD1. The trim removed 7 bases at V and 0 bases at J, leaving 1 base unmatched. This CDR3 has 14 residues. The germline V gene encodes CDR1 KGHDR and CDR2 SFDVKD. As DNA, the CDR3 is TGTGCCACCAGAGGACAGGCGAACACCGGGGAGCTGTTTTTT. Protein: CATRGQANTGELFF.

This clonotype occurred many times. The genes are TRBV7-2 and TRBJ1-5; TRBD1 might be the D (5 bases). The CDR3 is made up of 13 amino acids. Germline lookup yields CDR1 SGHTA and CDR2 FQGNSA. The germline V and J ends were trimmed by 7 bases and 4 bases, with 11 bases remaining between them. For the CDR3, the DNA is TGTGCCAGCACCCGACAGCCAAATCAGCCCCAGCATTTT. Translation gives CASTRQPNQPQHF.

The chain links TRBV7-9 to TRBJ2-7; weak D call: TRBD1 (5 bases). Germline V CDR1 and CDR2: SEHNR, FQNEAQ (reference sequence). Between the trimmed V and J ends, which lost 3 bases and 2 bases, there was a span of 20 bases. The CDR3 runs to 17 residues. CDR3 nucleotide sequence: TGTGCCAGCAGCTTGGTGCCAGGGTATAAAAGAACCTACGAGCAGTACTTC. It codes for CASSLVPGYKRTYEQYF.

The V call is TRBV20-1, the J call TRBJ2-7; 7 nucleotides line up with TRBD2. The germline V gene encodes CDR1 DFQATT and CDR2 SNEGSKA (reference sequence). This CDR3 spans 14 amino acids. The J segment lost 2 bases and the V segment lost 5 bases, leaving 9 bases of the junction unmatched. CDR3 coding DNA: TGCAGTGCTGGGAGGGGCGGTTCGACCTACGAGCAGTACTTC. Amino acid sequence: CSAGRGGSTYEQYF.

This clonotype was found many times. This chain connects TRBV7-9 to TRBJ1-2; D call uncertain. This CDR3 has 10 amino acids. The ends were cut back, 6 bases at V and 6 bases at J, with 5 bases in the middle. Germline CDR1 reads SEHNR; CDR2 reads FQNEAQ (reference sequence). The CDR3, as DNA: TGTGCCAGCAGAGACGATGGCTACACCTTC. It encodes CASRDDGYTF. The variable domain in full, with the rest retrieved from reference TRBV7-9 and TRBJ1-2, is DTGVSQNPRHKITKRGQNVTFRCDPISEHNRLYWYRQTLGQGPEFLTYFQNEAQLEKSRLLSDRFSAERPKGSFSTLEIQRTEQGDSAMYLCASRDDGYTFGSGTRLTVV.